A selection of T cell receptor beta chains follows, all from one sample in a study of cytomegalovirus exposure and HLA in healthy donors. The repertoire was sequenced with immunoSEQ multiplex PCR; TCRdb's copy has only in-frame clones and lacks some. The sample lists some 100,000 clones; around three quarters were seen once. Sequencing was carried out using PBMCs. Source of these receptors: a female donor in good health and CMV-seropositive. Both conserved end residues are part of each CDR3. D genes are given only for firm matches. Clone size is given for some rows only: seen once, a few or many times, or a class if the clone is expanded.

V: TRBV5-6
D: TRBD1
size: once
J: TRBJ2-7
CDR3: CASSITDRSSYEQYF
DNA: TGTGCCAGCAGCATAACGGACAGGAGCTCCTACGAGCAGTACTTC

V: TRBV5-1
D: TRBD2
size: NA
J: TRBJ2-5
CDR3: CASSSGAGGRLQETQYF
DNA: TGCGCCAGCAGCTCGGGGGCGGGGGGCCGCCTCCAAGAGACCCAGTACTTC

V: TRBV18
D: TRBD2
size: NA
J: TRBJ2-1
CDR3: CASSQNSLADLYNNEQFF
DNA: TGTGCCAGCTCCCAAAACTCACTAGCGGATCTTTACAACAATGAGCAGTTCTTC

V: TRBV9
D: TRBD2
size: NA
J: TRBJ2-3
CDR3: CASSLGGGNGDTQYF
DNA: TGTGCCAGCAGTCTCGGGGGGGGAAATGGAGATACGCAGTATTTT

V: TRBV7-2
D: NA
size: NA
J: TRBJ2-3
CDR3: CASSFSGGAPKDTQYF
DNA: TGTGCCAGCAGCTTTAGTGGTGGGGCCCCAAAAGATACGCAGTATTTT

V: TRBV7-2
D: NA
size: NA
J: TRBJ2-1
CDR3: CASSQAPGVQFF
DNA: TGTGCCAGCAGTCAAGCCCCAGGGGTGCAGTTCTTC

V: TRBV5-1
D: TRBD2
size: once
J: TRBJ2-3
CDR3: CASSLAAGTSGTSDTQYF
DNA: TGCGCCAGCAGCTTGGCAGCCGGGACTAGCGGTACATCAGATACGCAGTATTTT

V: TRBV2
D: NA
size: few
J: TRBJ2-7
CDR3: CASIQGHGSYEQYF
DNA: TGTGCCAGCATCCAAGGGCACGGGAGCTACGAGCAGTACTTC

V: TRBV5-1
D: TRBD1
size: NA
J: TRBJ2-4
CDR3: CASSLYRQGAKNIQYF
DNA: TGCGCCAGCAGCTTGTATAGACAGGGGGCCAAAAACATTCAGTACTTC

V: TRBV4-3
D: NA
size: NA
J: TRBJ1-1
CDR3: CASSQVTGLNTEAFF
DNA: TGCGCCAGCAGCCAAGTAACAGGGTTGAACACTGAAGCTTTCTTT

V: TRBV27
D: NA
size: NA
J: TRBJ2-5
CDR3: CASSWVGAANETQYF
DNA: TGTGCCAGCAGTTGGGTGGGAGCGGCGAATGAGACCCAGTACTTC

V: TRBV30
D: NA
size: few
J: TRBJ1-2
CDR3: CAWAPYLGDYGYTF
DNA: TGTGCCTGGGCCCCTTACCTCGGGGACTATGGCTACACCTTC

V: TRBV6-5
D: TRBD1
size: NA
J: TRBJ2-7
CDR3: CASSRGQGVIGEQYF
DNA: TGTGCCAGCAGTCGAGGACAGGGGGTAATCGGCGAGCAGTACTTC

V: TRBV7-2
D: NA
size: once
J: TRBJ1-1
CDR3: CASSLWAGGAEAFF
DNA: TGTGCCAGCAGCTTATGGGCCGGGGGAGCTGAAGCTTTCTTT

V: TRBV15
D: NA
size: NA
J: TRBJ1-1
CDR3: CATSRDRQATEAFF
DNA: TGTGCCACCAGCAGAGATCGACAGGCCACTGAAGCTTTCTTT

V: TRBV7-9
D: TRBD2
size: NA
J: TRBJ2-2
CDR3: CASSLRAGLASTGELFF
DNA: TGTGCCAGCAGCTTGAGGGCGGGACTAGCTAGCACCGGGGAGCTGTTTTTT

V: TRBV2
D: TRBD1
size: NA
J: TRBJ1-2
CDR3: CASWGTGDNYGYTF
DNA: TGTGCCAGCTGGGGGACAGGCGACAACTATGGCTACACCTTC

V: TRBV12-5
D: TRBD2
size: NA
J: TRBJ2-3
CDR3: CASALTSVPDTQYF
DNA: TGTGCTAGTGCCCTGACTAGCGTGCCAGATACGCAGTATTTT

V: TRBV5-4
D: NA
size: NA
J: TRBJ2-7
CDR3: CASSLGGASGSYEQYF
DNA: TGTGCCAGCAGCTTGGGGGGGGCTAGCGGCTCCTACGAGCAGTACTTC

V: TRBV5-1
D: TRBD2
size: NA
J: TRBJ2-5
CDR3: CASSLAGLAGVAGETQYF
DNA: TGCGCCAGCAGCTTGGCGGGACTAGCGGGAGTGGCAGGAGAGACCCAGTACTTC

V: TRBV25-1
D: NA
size: NA
J: TRBJ1-1
CDR3: CASLTRGNTEAFF
DNA: TGTGCCAGCCTAACCCGGGGGAACACTGAAGCTTTCTTT

V: TRBV2
D: TRBD2
size: NA
J: TRBJ2-1
CDR3: CATGTSDEQFF
DNA: TGTGCCACCGGAACTAGCGATGAGCAGTTCTTC

V: TRBV15
D: TRBD1
size: NA
J: TRBJ1-2
CDR3: CATGGRTGEHYGYTF
DNA: TGTGCCACCGGGGGGCGGACAGGGGAGCACTATGGCTACACCTTC

V: TRBV19
D: NA
size: NA
J: TRBJ2-2
CDR3: CASSLRQGNTGELFF
DNA: TGTGCCAGTAGTCTCCGCCAGGGTAACACCGGGGAGCTGTTTTTT

V: TRBV6-5
D: TRBD1
size: once
J: TRBJ1-1
CDR3: CASSYRGTANTEAFF
DNA: TGTGCCAGCAGTTACCGCGGGACAGCGAACACTGAAGCTTTCTTT

V: TRBV16
D: TRBD2
size: NA
J: TRBJ2-1
CDR3: CASSVASGRAGEFF
DNA: TGTGCCAGCAGCGTCGCTAGCGGGAGGGCCGGGGAGTTCTTC

V: TRBV19
D: TRBD1
size: NA
J: TRBJ1-2
CDR3: CASSTRKTGERGYTF
DNA: TGTGCCAGTAGTACCCGAAAGACAGGGGAACGCGGCTACACCTTC

V: TRBV7-9
D: NA
size: NA
J: TRBJ2-1
CDR3: CSSRLEHGTPYNEQFF
DNA: TGTTCCAGCAGACTAGAGCACGGGACTCCCTACAATGAGCAGTTCTTC

V: TRBV30
D: NA
size: NA
J: TRBJ2-7
CDR3: CAWNGEAYEQYF
DNA: TGTGCCTGGAATGGGGAGGCCTACGAGCAGTACTTC

V: TRBV9
D: TRBD1
size: NA
J: TRBJ2-5
CDR3: CASSPRTGASLETQYF
DNA: TGTGCCAGCAGCCCCCGGACAGGGGCGTCCCTGGAGACCCAGTACTTC

V: TRBV30
D: NA
size: once
J: TRBJ2-5
CDR3: CAWSVVWDFQETQYF
DNA: TGTGCCTGGAGTGTAGTGTGGGACTTCCAAGAGACCCAGTACTTC

V: TRBV5-6
D: NA
size: once
J: TRBJ1-1
CDR3: CASSLGQATMNTEAFF
DNA: TGTGCCAGCAGCTTGGGACAGGCGACGATGAACACTGAAGCTTTCTTT